This record covers a single T cell receptor (beta chain). The antigen is unknown. A junction end diverges from the germline sequence, so it may reflect a read error. These donors were members of the roughly 110-subject validation cohort, a group separate from the approximately 670-subject first cohort. The sample is drawn from a study of cytomegalovirus exposure and HLA in healthy donors. Study outcomes and limitations: Confirmation was obtained in vitro that a few CMV-associated chains are specific for CMV antigens. The study put some 150 TCR beta chains on its list as cytomegalovirus-associated. Many donors shared some public TCRs, even though most TCR sequences were rare.

Measured with immunoSEQ multiplex PCR; TCRdb has only the in-frame clones, and not every one. The sample carries about 180,000 clones, around 85% recorded once. This CDR3 is 17 amino acids long. The germline V gene encodes CDR1 SGHRS and CDR2 YFSETQ. The material sequenced was PBMCs. This clonotype originated in a man aged 18 to 29 in good health and CMV-seropositive. The chain links TRBV5-1 to TRBJ2-7, with TRBD1 as a possible D gene (6 bases). The chain's CDR3 is CASSLAATTGSSHEQYF. For the CDR3, the DNA is TGCGCCAGCAGCTTGGCCGCCACAACAGGGAGCTCCCACGAGCAGTACTTC.